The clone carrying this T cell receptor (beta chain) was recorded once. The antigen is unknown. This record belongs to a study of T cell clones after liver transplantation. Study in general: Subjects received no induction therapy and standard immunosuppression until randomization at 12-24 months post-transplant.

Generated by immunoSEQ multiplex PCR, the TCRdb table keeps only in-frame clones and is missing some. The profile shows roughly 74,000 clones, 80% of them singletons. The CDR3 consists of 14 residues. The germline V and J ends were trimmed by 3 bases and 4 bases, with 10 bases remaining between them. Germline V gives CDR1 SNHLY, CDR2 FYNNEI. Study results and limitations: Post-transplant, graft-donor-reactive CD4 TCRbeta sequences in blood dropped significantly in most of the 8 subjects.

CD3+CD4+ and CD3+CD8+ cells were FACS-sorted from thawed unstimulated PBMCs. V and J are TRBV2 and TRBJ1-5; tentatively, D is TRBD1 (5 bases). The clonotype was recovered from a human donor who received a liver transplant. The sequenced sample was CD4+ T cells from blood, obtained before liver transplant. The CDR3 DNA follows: TGTGCCAGCAGTGACATTGCAGGGAATCAGCCCCAGCATTTT. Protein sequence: CASSDIAGNQPQHF.